The source of this T cell receptor (beta chain) is a study of control samples from healthy donors and cancer patients. Generated by immunoSEQ multiplex PCR, the TCRdb table keeps only in-frame clones and is missing some. Among tens of thousands of clones, around 87% were seen once, and the ten largest hold nearly 6%. The CDR3 loop spans 12 amino acids. This chain joins TRBV12-2 and TRBJ2-3. TRBV12-2 is listed as a pseudogene. The sequence derives from a man aged 60 to 75 with colorectal cancer. The source material was PBMCs. CDR3 in DNA: TGTGCAAGTCGCTTATTGTCAGATACGCAGTATTTT. Encoded protein: CASRLLSDTQYF.